A single T cell receptor (beta chain) is shown here with its context. Its cognate antigen is unknown. These data originate in a study of OX40 agonist ivuxolimab in advanced cancers. Study-level background: Participants, about 83% male, averaged roughly 60 years of age, ranging from roughly 23 to 90. Partial responses occurred in Three dose-escalation patients, one with hepatocellular carcinoma and two with cutaneous melanoma. Study-level points and caveats: The specificity for antigen of the expanded peripheral T cells was not determined.

Here immunoSEQ multiplex PCR was the method, and the copy in TCRdb shows in-frame clones only, minus some. Of about 70,000 clones listed, roughly 86% were seen once; the top ten hold over 2%. V gave up 2 bases and J gave up 2 bases; unmatched junction bases: 7. CDR3 length equals 16 residues. Germline assignment: CDR1 MNHEY and CDR2 SVGAGI. This material consisted of CD4+ or CD8+ T cells sorted from blood, taken in a trial of the OX40 agonist ivuxolimab. The genes are TRBV6-5 and TRBJ1-2, with 8 nucleotides matching TRBD1. The source is an adult with an advanced solid tumor such as melanoma, head and neck, liver or kidney cancer. CDR3 bases: TGTGCCAGCAGTTACAATGGGGACAGGTTCAACTATGGCTACACCTTC. As protein: CASSYNGDRFNYGYTF.